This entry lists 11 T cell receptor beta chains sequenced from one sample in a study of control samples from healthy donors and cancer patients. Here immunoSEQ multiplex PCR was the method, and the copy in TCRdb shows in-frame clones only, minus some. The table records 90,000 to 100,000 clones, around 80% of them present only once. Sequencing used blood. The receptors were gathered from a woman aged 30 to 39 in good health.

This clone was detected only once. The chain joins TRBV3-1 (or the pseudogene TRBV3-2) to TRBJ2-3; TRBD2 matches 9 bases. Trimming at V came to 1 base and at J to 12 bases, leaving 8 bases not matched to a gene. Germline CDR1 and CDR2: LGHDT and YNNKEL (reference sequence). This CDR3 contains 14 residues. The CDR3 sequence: CASSQASSGTSQYF. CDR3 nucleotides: TGTGCCAGCAGCCAAGCCTCTAGCGGGACAAGCCAGTATTTT.

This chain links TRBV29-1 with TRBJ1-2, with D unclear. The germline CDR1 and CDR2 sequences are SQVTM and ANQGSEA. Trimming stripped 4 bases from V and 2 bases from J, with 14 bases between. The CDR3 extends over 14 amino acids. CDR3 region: CSVGAPRENYGYTF. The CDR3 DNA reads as TGCAGCGTTGGGGCTCCAAGGGAAAACTATGGCTACACCTTC.

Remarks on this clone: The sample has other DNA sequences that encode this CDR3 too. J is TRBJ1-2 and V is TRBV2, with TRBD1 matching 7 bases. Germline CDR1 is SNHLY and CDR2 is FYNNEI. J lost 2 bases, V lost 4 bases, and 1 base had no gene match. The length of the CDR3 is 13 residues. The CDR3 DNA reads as TGTGCCAGCAGTGGGGACAGCAACTATGGCTACACCTTC. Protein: CASSGDSNYGYTF. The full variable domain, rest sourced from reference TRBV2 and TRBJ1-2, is EPEVTQTPSHQVTQMGQEVILRCVPISNHLYFYWYRQILGQKVEFLVSFYNNEISEKSEIFDDQFSVERPDGSNFTLKIRSTKLEDSAMYFCASSGDSNYGYTFGSGTRLTVV.

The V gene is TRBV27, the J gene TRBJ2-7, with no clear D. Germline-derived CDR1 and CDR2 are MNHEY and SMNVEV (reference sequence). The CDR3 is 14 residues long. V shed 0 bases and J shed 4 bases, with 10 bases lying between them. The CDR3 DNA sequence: TGTGCCAGCAGTTTATCGAAGGGCATGTACGAGCAGTACTTC. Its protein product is CASSLSKGMYEQYF.

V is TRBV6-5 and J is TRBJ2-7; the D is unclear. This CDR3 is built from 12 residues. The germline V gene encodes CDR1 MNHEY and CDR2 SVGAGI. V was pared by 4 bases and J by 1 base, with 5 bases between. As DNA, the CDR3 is TGTGCCAGCAGTTTACAGTCCTACGAGCAGTACTTC. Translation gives CASSLQSYEQYF.

CDR3 protein: CASSLVPWGGDGYTF. In DNA, the CDR3 is TGCGCCAGCAGCTTGGTGCCTTGGGGGGGCGATGGCTACACCTTC. This chain uses TRBV5-1 with TRBJ1-2; possibly TRBD1 for D (6 bases). This CDR3 region has 15 residues. Per germline, CDR1 SGHRS and CDR2 YFSETQ. Trimming pared 0 bases from V and 6 bases from J, leaving 15 bases between.

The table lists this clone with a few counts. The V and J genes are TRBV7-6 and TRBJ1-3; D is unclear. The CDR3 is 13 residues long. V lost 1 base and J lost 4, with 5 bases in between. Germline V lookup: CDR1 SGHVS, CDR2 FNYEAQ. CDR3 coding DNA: TGTGCCAGCAGCTTAGGAGAGGGAAACACCATATATTTT. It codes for CASSLGEGNTIYF.

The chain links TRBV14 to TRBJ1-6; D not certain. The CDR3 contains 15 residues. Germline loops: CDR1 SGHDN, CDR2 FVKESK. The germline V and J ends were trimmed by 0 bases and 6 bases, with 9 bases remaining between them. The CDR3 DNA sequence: TGTGCCAGCAGCCAAGATTCCGGAAGTAATTCACCCCTCCACTTT. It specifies CASSQDSGSNSPLHF.

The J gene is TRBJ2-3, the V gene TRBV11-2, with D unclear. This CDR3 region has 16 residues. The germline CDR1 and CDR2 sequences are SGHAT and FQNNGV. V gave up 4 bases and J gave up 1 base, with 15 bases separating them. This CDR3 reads CASSSVGMGGTDTQYF. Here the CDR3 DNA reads TGTGCCAGCAGCTCCGTAGGAATGGGCGGCACAGATACGCAGTATTTT.

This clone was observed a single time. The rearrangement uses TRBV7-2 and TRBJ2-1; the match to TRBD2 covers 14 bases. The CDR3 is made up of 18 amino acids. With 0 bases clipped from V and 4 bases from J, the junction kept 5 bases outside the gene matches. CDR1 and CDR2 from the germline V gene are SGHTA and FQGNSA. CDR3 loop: CASSLAGLAGAGYNEQFF. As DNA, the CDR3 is TGTGCCAGCAGCTTAGCGGGACTAGCGGGGGCTGGATACAATGAGCAGTTCTTC.

The CDR3 here is CASSPLRADEQYF. CDR3 in DNA: TGTGCCAGCTCACCACTCAGGGCGGACGAGCAGTACTTC. The rearrangement joins TRBV18 to TRBJ2-7, with a weak D call TRBD1 (5 bases). Germline loops: CDR1 KGHSH, CDR2 LQKENI. V lost 1 base and J 5 bases, leaving 9 bases between the germline ends. The length of the CDR3 is 13 residues.